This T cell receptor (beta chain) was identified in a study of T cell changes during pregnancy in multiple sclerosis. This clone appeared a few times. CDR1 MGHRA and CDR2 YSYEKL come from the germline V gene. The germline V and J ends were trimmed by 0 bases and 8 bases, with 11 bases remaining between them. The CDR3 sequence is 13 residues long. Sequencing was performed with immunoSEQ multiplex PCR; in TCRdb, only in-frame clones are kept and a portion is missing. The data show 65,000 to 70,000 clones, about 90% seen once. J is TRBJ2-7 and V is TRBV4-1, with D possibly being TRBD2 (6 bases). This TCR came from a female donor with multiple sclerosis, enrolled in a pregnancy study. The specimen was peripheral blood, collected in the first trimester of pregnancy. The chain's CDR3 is CASSQDLTSKQYF. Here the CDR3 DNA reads TGCGCCAGCAGCCAAGATTTGACTAGTAAGCAGTACTTC.